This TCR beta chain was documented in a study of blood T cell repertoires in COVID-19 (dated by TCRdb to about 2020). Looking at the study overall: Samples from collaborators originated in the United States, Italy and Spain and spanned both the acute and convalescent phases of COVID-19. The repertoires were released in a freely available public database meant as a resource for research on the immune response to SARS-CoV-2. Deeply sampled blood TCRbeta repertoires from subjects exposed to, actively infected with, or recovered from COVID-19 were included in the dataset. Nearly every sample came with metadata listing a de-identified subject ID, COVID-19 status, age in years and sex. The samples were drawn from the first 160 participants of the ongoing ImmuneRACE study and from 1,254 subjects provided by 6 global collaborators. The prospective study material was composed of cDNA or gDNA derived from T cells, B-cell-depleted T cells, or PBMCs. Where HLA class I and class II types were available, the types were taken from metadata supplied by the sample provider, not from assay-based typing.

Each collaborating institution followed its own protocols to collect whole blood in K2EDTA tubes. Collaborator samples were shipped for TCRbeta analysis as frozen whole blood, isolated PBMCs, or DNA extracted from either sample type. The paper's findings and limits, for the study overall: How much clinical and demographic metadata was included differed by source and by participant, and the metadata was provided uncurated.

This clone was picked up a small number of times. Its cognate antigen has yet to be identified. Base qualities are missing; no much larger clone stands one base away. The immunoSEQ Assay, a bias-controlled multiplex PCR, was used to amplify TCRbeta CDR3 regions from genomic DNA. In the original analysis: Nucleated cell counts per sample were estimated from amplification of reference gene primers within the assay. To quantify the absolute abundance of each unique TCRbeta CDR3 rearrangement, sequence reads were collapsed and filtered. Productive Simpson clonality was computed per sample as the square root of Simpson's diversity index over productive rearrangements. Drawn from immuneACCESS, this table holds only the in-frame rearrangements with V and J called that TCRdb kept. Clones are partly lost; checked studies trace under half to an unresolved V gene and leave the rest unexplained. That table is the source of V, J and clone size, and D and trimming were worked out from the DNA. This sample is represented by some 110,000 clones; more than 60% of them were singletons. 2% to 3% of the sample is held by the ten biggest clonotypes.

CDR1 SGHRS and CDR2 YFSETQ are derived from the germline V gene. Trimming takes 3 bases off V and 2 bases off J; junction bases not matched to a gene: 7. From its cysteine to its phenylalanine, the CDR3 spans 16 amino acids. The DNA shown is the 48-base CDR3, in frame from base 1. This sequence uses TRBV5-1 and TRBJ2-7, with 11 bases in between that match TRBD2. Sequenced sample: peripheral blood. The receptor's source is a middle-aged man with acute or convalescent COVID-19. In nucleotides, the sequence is TGCGCCAGCAGCTCAATTCTAGCGGGAGGAACCTACGAGCAGTACTTC. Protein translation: CASSSILAGGTYEQYF.